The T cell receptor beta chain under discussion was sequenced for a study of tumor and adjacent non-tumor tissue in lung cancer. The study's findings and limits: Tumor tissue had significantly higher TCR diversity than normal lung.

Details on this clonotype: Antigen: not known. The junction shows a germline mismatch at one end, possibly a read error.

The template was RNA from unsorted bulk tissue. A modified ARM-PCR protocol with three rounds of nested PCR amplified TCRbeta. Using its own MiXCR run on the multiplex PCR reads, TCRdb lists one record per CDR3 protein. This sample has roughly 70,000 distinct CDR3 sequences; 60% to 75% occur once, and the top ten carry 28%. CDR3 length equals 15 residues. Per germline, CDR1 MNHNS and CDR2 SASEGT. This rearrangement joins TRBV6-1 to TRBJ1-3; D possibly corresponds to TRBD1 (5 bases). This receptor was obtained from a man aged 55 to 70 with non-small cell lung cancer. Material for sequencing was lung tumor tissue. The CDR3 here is CDSSEGTGTGNTIYF. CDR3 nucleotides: TGTGACAGCAGTGAAGGTACAGGTACTGGAAACACCATATATTTT.